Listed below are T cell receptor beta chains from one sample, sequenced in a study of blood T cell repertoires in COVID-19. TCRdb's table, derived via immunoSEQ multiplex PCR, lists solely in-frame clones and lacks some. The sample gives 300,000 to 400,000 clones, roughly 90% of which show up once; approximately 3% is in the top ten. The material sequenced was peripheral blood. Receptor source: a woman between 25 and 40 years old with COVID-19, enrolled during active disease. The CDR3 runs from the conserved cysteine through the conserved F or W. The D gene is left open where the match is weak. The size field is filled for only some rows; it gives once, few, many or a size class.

cdr3_aa: CASTARGDTEAFF
cdr3_nt: TGTGCCAGCACCGCCAGGGGAGATACTGAAGCTTTCTTT
j_call: TRBJ1-1
v_call: TRBV6-5
d_call: NA
clone_size: NA

cdr3_aa: CASSQTETGPYDTQYF
cdr3_nt: TGTGCCAGCAGCCAAACGGAGACAGGGCCTTATGATACGCAGTATTTT
j_call: TRBJ2-3
v_call: TRBV4-2
d_call: TRBD1
clone_size: NA

cdr3_aa: CSASPPGGDEQFF
cdr3_nt: TGCAGTGCTAGTCCGCCTGGGGGCGATGAGCAGTTCTTC
j_call: TRBJ2-1
v_call: TRBV20-1
d_call: NA
clone_size: NA

cdr3_aa: CASSEAPPGQGNEKLFF
cdr3_nt: TGTGCCAGCAGTGAAGCTCCCCCCGGACAGGGGAATGAAAAACTGTTTTTT
j_call: TRBJ1-4
v_call: TRBV6-1
d_call: TRBD1
clone_size: NA

cdr3_aa: CASSLIQYGYTF
cdr3_nt: TGTGCCAGCAGCTTAATCCAATATGGCTACACCTTC
j_call: TRBJ1-2
v_call: TRBV7-9
d_call: NA
clone_size: NA

cdr3_aa: CASSLGGGAETQYF
cdr3_nt: TGCGCCAGCAGCCTAGGGGGGGGTGCAGAGACCCAGTACTTC
j_call: TRBJ2-5
v_call: TRBV5-1
d_call: NA
clone_size: NA

cdr3_aa: CASSWGQGVGEAFF
cdr3_nt: TGTGCCAGCAGCTGGGGACAGGGCGTGGGTGAAGCTTTCTTT
j_call: TRBJ1-1
v_call: TRBV5-6
d_call: TRBD1
clone_size: NA

cdr3_aa: CASSQGWGGSNQPQHF
cdr3_nt: TGTGCCAGCAGCCAAGGTTGGGGAGGTAGCAATCAGCCCCAGCATTTT
j_call: TRBJ1-5
v_call: TRBV3-1/TRBV3-2
d_call: NA
clone_size: NA

cdr3_aa: CASSKGTSAQETQYF
cdr3_nt: TGTGCCAGCAGCAAAGGGACTAGCGCTCAAGAGACCCAGTACTTC
j_call: TRBJ2-5
v_call: TRBV7-2
d_call: TRBD2
clone_size: few

cdr3_aa: CAWNRGLAEETQYF
cdr3_nt: TGTGCCTGGAATCGCGGGCTAGCCGAAGAGACCCAGTACTTC
j_call: TRBJ2-5
v_call: TRBV30
d_call: NA
clone_size: NA

cdr3_aa: CASSPGRSSYNEQFF
cdr3_nt: TGTGCCAGCAGCCCGGGGAGGAGCTCCTACAATGAGCAGTTCTTC
j_call: TRBJ2-1
v_call: TRBV11-3
d_call: NA
clone_size: NA

cdr3_aa: CASSATASQGTYNEQFF
cdr3_nt: TGTGCCAGCAGCGCGACGGCTTCACAGGGAACCTACAATGAGCAGTTCTTC
j_call: TRBJ2-1
v_call: TRBV9
d_call: NA
clone_size: NA

cdr3_aa: CASSRDSPSNQPQHF
cdr3_nt: TGTGCCAGCAGTCGGGACAGCCCTAGCAATCAGCCCCAGCATTTT
j_call: TRBJ1-5
v_call: TRBV27
d_call: TRBD1
clone_size: NA

cdr3_aa: CASSFLGATEAFF
cdr3_nt: TGTGCCAGCAGTTTCTTGGGGGCAACTGAAGCTTTCTTT
j_call: TRBJ1-1
v_call: TRBV28
d_call: NA
clone_size: NA

cdr3_aa: CASSPSGQTNTEAFF
cdr3_nt: TGTGCCAGCAGTCCATCGGGACAGACCAACACTGAAGCTTTCTTT
j_call: TRBJ1-1
v_call: TRBV6-2/TRBV6-3
d_call: TRBD1
clone_size: NA

cdr3_aa: CASSQDFGGAAYEQYF
cdr3_nt: TGTGCCAGCAGCCAAGATTTCGGGGGAGCGGCCTACGAGCAGTACTTC
j_call: TRBJ2-7
v_call: TRBV4-2
d_call: NA
clone_size: NA

cdr3_aa: CASKGGRAFAGELFF
cdr3_nt: TGTGCCAGTAAGGGCGGGAGGGCCTTTGCCGGGGAGCTGTTTTTT
j_call: TRBJ2-2
v_call: TRBV19
d_call: TRBD2
clone_size: once

cdr3_aa: CASSLLPRAGGDQETQYF
cdr3_nt: TGTGCCAGCAGCTTACTTCCAAGGGCGGGGGGCGACCAAGAGACCCAGTACTTC
j_call: TRBJ2-5
v_call: TRBV7-9
d_call: TRBD2
clone_size: NA

cdr3_aa: CASSQDVGLRSPLHF
cdr3_nt: TGCGCCAGCAGCCAAGATGTGGGGCTAAGATCACCCCTCCACTTT
j_call: TRBJ1-6
v_call: TRBV4-1
d_call: NA
clone_size: NA

cdr3_aa: CASKSGGGYNEQFF
cdr3_nt: TGTGCCAGCAAGTCGGGGGGTGGCTACAATGAGCAGTTCTTC
j_call: TRBJ2-1
v_call: TRBV2
d_call: TRBD2
clone_size: NA

cdr3_aa: CATNGGGLAGRTGELFF
cdr3_nt: TGTGCCACAAACGGAGGGGGACTAGCGGGGAGGACCGGGGAGCTGTTTTTT
j_call: TRBJ2-2
v_call: TRBV28
d_call: TRBD2
clone_size: NA

cdr3_aa: CASSHQETQYF
cdr3_nt: TGTGCCAGCAGCCATCAAGAGACCCAGTACTTC
j_call: TRBJ2-5
v_call: TRBV11-2
d_call: NA
clone_size: NA

cdr3_aa: CASSQRLAGGRDTQYF
cdr3_nt: TGCGCCAGCAGCCAAAGACTAGCGGGAGGACGTGATACGCAGTATTTT
j_call: TRBJ2-3
v_call: TRBV4-1
d_call: TRBD2
clone_size: NA

cdr3_aa: CATSDNPGGGGEAFF
cdr3_nt: TGTGCCACCAGTGATAATCCAGGGGGCGGGGGTGAAGCTTTCTTT
j_call: TRBJ1-1
v_call: TRBV24-1
d_call: TRBD1
clone_size: NA

cdr3_aa: CAISDRGNYGYTF
cdr3_nt: TGTGCCATCAGTGACCGAGGGAACTATGGCTACACCTTC
j_call: TRBJ1-2
v_call: TRBV10-3
d_call: NA
clone_size: NA

cdr3_aa: CASRSDGTYEQYF
cdr3_nt: TGTGCCAGCAGATCCGACGGGACCTACGAGCAGTACTTC
j_call: TRBJ2-7
v_call: TRBV2
d_call: NA
clone_size: NA

cdr3_aa: CASSLRGQGSPDTQYF
cdr3_nt: TGTGCCAGCAGCCTGAGGGGACAAGGGAGCCCAGATACGCAGTATTTT
j_call: TRBJ2-3
v_call: TRBV7-8
d_call: NA
clone_size: NA

cdr3_aa: CASSPPAGPLVMNTEAFF
cdr3_nt: TGTGCCAGCTCACCACCGGCAGGGCCGTTGGTCATGAACACTGAAGCTTTCTTT
j_call: TRBJ1-1
v_call: TRBV18
d_call: NA
clone_size: NA

cdr3_aa: CASSLGLAGPLSYEQYF
cdr3_nt: TGTGCCAGCAGCTTAGGGCTAGCGGGACCTCTTTCCTACGAGCAGTACTTC
j_call: TRBJ2-7
v_call: TRBV7-8
d_call: TRBD2
clone_size: once

cdr3_aa: CAIAGQREETQYF
cdr3_nt: TGTGCCATCGCTGGCCAGAGGGAAGAGACCCAGTACTTC
j_call: TRBJ2-5
v_call: TRBV10-3
d_call: NA
clone_size: NA

cdr3_aa: CASSSHRDQETQYF
cdr3_nt: TGTGCCAGCAGTTCTCACAGGGATCAAGAGACCCAGTACTTC
j_call: TRBJ2-5
v_call: TRBV28
d_call: NA
clone_size: NA

cdr3_aa: CASSLGGLGNQPQHF
cdr3_nt: TGTGCCAGCAGCTTGGGGGGGCTGGGGAATCAGCCCCAGCATTTT
j_call: TRBJ1-5
v_call: TRBV5-6
d_call: NA
clone_size: NA

cdr3_aa: CASTSAGVGRNTQYF
cdr3_nt: TGTGCCAGCACCTCAGCGGGAGTAGGTCGGAATACGCAGTATTTT
j_call: TRBJ2-3
v_call: TRBV6-6
d_call: TRBD2
clone_size: NA

cdr3_aa: CASSRTSGGSQETQYF
cdr3_nt: TGTGCCAGCAGCAGGACTAGCGGGGGGTCCCAAGAGACCCAGTACTTC
j_call: TRBJ2-5
v_call: TRBV11-2
d_call: TRBD2
clone_size: NA

cdr3_aa: CASSASSGETQYF
cdr3_nt: TGTGCCAGCAGTGCTAGTAGTGGAGAGACCCAGTACTTC
j_call: TRBJ2-5
v_call: TRBV6-6
d_call: NA
clone_size: NA

cdr3_aa: CASSPGQGTEAFF
cdr3_nt: TGTGCCAGCTCACCTGGACAGGGCACTGAAGCTTTCTTT
j_call: TRBJ1-1
v_call: TRBV18
d_call: TRBD1
clone_size: few

cdr3_aa: CASSSGTGANVLTF
cdr3_nt: TGTGCCAGCAGTTCAGGGACTGGGGCCAACGTCCTGACTTTC
j_call: TRBJ2-6
v_call: TRBV28
d_call: NA
clone_size: medium-sized